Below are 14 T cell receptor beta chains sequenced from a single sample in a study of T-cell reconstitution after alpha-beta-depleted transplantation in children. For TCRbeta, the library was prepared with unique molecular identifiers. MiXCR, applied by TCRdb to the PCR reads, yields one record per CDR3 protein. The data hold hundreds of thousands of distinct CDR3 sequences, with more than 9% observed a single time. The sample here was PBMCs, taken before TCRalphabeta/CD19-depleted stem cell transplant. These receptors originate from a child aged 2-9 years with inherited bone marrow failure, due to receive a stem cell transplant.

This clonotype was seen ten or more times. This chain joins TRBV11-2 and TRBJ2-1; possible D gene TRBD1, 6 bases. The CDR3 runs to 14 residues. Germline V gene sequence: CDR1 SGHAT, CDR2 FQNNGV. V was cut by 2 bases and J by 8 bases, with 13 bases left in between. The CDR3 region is CASSLSTGFDEQFF. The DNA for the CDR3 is TGTGCCAGCAGCTTATCTACAGGGTTTGATGAGCAGTTCTTC.

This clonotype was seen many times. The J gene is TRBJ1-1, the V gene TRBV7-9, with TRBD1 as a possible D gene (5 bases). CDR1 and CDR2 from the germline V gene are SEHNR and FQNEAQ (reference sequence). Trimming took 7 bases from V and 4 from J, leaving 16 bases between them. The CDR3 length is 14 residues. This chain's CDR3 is CASIGGAGSTEAFF. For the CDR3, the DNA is TGTGCCAGCATCGGGGGAGCAGGGAGCACTGAAGCTTTCTTT.

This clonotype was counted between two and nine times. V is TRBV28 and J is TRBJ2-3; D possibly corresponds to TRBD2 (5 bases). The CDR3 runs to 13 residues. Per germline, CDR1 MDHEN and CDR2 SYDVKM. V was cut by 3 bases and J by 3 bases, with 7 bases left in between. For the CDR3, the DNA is TGTGCCAGCAGTTTCCGGGAAACAGATACGCAGTATTTT. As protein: CASSFRETDTQYF.

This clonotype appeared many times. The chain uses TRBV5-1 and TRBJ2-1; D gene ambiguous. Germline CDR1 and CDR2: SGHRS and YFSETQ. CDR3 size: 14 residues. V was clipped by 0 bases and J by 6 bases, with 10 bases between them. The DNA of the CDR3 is TGCGCCAGCAGCTTGGACCCCCCGGCCAATGAGCAGTTCTTC. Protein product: CASSLDPPANEQFF.

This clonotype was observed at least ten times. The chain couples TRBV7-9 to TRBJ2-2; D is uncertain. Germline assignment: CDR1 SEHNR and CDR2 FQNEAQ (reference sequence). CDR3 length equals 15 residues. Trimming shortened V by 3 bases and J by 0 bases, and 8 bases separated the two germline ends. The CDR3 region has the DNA TGTGCCAGCAGCTTCCGACCGGCGAACACCGGGGAGCTGTTTTTT. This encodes CASSFRPANTGELFF. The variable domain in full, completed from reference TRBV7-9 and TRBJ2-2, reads DTGVSQNPRHKITKRGQNVTFRCDPISEHNRLYWYRQTLGQGPEFLTYFQNEAQLEKSRLLSDRFSAERPKGSFSTLEIQRTEQGDSAMYLCASSFRPANTGELFFGEGSRLTVL.

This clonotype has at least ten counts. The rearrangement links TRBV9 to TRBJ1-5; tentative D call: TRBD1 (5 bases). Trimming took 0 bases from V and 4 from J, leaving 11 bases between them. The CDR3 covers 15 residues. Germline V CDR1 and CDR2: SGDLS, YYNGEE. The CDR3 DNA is TGTGCCAGCAGCGTAGGGGCAGGGAGGAATCAGCCCCAGCATTTT. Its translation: CASSVGAGRNQPQHF.

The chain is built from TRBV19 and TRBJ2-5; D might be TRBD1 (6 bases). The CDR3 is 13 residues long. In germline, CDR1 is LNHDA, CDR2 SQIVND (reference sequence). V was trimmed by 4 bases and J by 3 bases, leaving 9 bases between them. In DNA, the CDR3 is TGTGCCAGTAGTAATGGACAGAAAGAGACCCAGTACTTC. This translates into CASSNGQKETQYF.

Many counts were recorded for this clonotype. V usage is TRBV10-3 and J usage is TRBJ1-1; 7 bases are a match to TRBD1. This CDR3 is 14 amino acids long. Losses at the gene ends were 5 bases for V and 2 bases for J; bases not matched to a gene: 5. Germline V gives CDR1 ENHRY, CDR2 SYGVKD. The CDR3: CAISPQGGNTEAFF. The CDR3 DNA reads TGTGCCATCAGTCCCCAGGGGGGAAACACTGAAGCTTTCTTT.

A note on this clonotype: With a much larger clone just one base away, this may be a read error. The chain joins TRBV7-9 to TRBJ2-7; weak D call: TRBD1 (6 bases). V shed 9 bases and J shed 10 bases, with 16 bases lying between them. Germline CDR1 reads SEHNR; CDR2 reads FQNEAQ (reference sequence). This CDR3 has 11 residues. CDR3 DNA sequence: TGTGCCAGAGGGGGAGAAAACCCACAGTACTTC. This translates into CARGGENPQYF.

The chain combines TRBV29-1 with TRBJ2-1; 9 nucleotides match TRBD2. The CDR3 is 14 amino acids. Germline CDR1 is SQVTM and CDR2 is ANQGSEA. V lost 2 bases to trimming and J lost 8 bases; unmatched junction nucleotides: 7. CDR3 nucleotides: TGCAGCGTTGAATTAGTAGTAGCGGGAGATGAGCAGTTCTTC. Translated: CSVELVVAGDEQFF.

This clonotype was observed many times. CDR3 DNA: TGTGCCAGCAGCCCAGCGGGAGATGGCAACAATGAGCAGTTCTTC. As protein: CASSPAGDGNNEQFF. This chain uses TRBV6-1 with TRBJ2-1; 8 bases align to TRBD2. V was clipped by 6 bases and J by 5 bases; unmatched bases: 9. The germline V gene has CDR1 MNHNS and CDR2 SASEGT. The CDR3 contains 15 residues.

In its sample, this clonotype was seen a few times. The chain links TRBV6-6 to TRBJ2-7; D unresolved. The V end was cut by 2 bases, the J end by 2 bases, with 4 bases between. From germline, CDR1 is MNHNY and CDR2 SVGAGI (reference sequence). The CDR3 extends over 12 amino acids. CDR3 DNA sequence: TGTGCCAGCAGTTACGTCACCTACGAGCAGTACTTC. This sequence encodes CASSYVTYEQYF.

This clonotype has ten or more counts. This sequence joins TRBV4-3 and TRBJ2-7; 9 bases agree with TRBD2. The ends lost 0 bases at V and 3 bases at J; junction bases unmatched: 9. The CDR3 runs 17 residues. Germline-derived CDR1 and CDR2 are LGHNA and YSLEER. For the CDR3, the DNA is TGCGCCAGCAGCCAAGATCTGGGGCTAGCGGGATTCTACGAGCAGTACTTC. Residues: CASSQDLGLAGFYEQYF.

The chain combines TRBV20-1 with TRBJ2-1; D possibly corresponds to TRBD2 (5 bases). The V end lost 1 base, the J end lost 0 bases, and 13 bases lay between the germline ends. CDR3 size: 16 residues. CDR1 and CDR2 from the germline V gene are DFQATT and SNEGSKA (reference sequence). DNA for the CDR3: TGCAGTGCTAGAGGCTTACAGCGGCCCTCCTACAATGAGCAGTTCTTC. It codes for CSARGLQRPSYNEQFF.